One sample yielded the 21 T cell receptor beta chains listed below, sequenced in a study of early T cells in non-severe SARS-CoV-2 infection. Using its own MiXCR run on the 5' RACE reads, TCRdb lists one record per CDR3 protein. The sample holds roughly 72,000 distinct CDR3 sequences, roughly 13% seen once. Sequenced input: whole blood. The receptors come from an adult who was a healthcare worker with PCR-confirmed SARS-CoV-2 infection or an uninfected control (not recorded which).

This clonotype was found a few times. The chain links TRBV28 to TRBJ2-1; 12 nucleotides line up with TRBD2. Germline V gene lookup returns CDR1 MDHEN and CDR2 SYDVKM. Trimming took 6 bases from V and 9 from J; bases not matched to a gene: 9. This CDR3 has 15 residues. In DNA, the CDR3 is TGTGCCAGCAGCCCAGGGGTACTAGCGGGAGGTGAGCAGTTCTTC. Residues: CASSPGVLAGGEQFF.

The CDR3 protein is CASSPSADTQYF. Written as DNA, the CDR3 is TGTGCCAGCAGCCCGTCGGCAGATACGCAGTATTTT. This chain uses TRBV14 with TRBJ2-3; D remains unclear. The V end lost 4 bases, the J end lost 4 bases, and 6 bases lay between the germline ends. Germline V gene sequence: CDR1 SGHDN, CDR2 FVKESK. CDR3 length: 12 residues. Combining the CDR3 with reference TRBV14 and TRBJ2-3 gives the whole variable domain EAGVTQFPSHSVIEKGQTVTLRCDPISGHDNLYWYRRVMGKEIKFLLHFVKESKQDESGMPNNRFLAERTGGTYSTLKVQPAELEDSGVYFCASSPSADTQYFGPGTRLTVL.

This clonotype was seen more than once but under ten times. The rearrangement links TRBV6-2 or TRBV6-3 to TRBJ1-2; TRBD1 agrees at 7 bases. The V and J ends lost 5 bases and 4 bases, in that order; junction bases with no gene match: 7. Germline V gene lookup returns CDR1 MNHEY and CDR2 SVGEGT. CDR3 size: 14 residues. The CDR3 DNA reads TGTGCCAGCAGTCAGGGACAGAAGATCTATGGCTACACCTTC. Translated, it gives CASSQGQKIYGYTF.

In its sample, this clonotype was seen a few times. V usage is TRBV25-1 and J usage is TRBJ2-1, with D possibly being TRBD1 or TRBD2 (5 bases each). The germline CDR1 and CDR2 sequences are MGHDK and SYGVNS. This CDR3 spans 13 amino acids. V dropped 6 bases and J dropped 8 bases, with 14 bases sitting between them. CDR3 residues: CASRGDRGDEQFF. CDR3 DNA: TGTGCCAGCAGAGGAGACCGGGGCGATGAGCAGTTCTTC. Full variable domain (rest looked up from reference TRBV25-1 and TRBJ2-1): EADIYQTPRYLVIGTGKKITLECSQTMGHDKMYWYQQDPGMELHLIHYSYGVNSTEKGDLSSESTVSRIRTEHFPLTLESARPSHTSQYLCASRGDRGDEQFFGPGTRLTVL.

The gene calls are TRBV6-4 and TRBJ1-1; D possibly corresponds to TRBD1 (6 bases). Looked up from germline, CDR1 is MRHNA and CDR2 is SNTAGT. The CDR3 extends over 13 amino acids. V shed 0 bases and J shed 5 bases, with 7 bases lying between them. The CDR3 nucleotides are TGTGCCAGCAGTGACTCCAGGGGAACTGAAGCTTTCTTT. This encodes CASSDSRGTEAFF.

This clonotype has just a few counts. The V call is TRBV7-2, the J call TRBJ1-1, with a tentative D call TRBD1 (6 bases). The V and J ends lost 4 bases and 3 bases respectively, with 9 bases between them. The CDR3 loop spans 13 amino acids. Germline values: CDR1 SGHTA, CDR2 FQGNSA. This chain's CDR3 is CASSSYRDTEAFF. Written as DNA, the CDR3 is TGTGCCAGCAGCTCATACAGGGACACTGAAGCTTTCTTT.

This clonotype appeared a few times. The genes are TRBV27 and TRBJ2-7; tentatively, D is TRBD1 (5 bases). The CDR3 has 13 amino acids. Germline CDR1 and CDR2: MNHEY and SMNVEV (reference sequence). Trimming removed 6 bases from V and 3 bases from J, with 12 bases in between. In nucleotides, the CDR3 is TGTGCCAGCAGGCCAGGGTACCTCTACGAGCAGTACTTC. Protein sequence: CASRPGYLYEQYF.

This clonotype was detected ten times or more. The V and J genes are TRBV7-9 and TRBJ2-2; D is unclear. The V end lost 2 bases, the J end lost 8 bases, and 9 bases lay between the germline ends. CDR1 is SEHNR and CDR2 is FQNEAQ in the germline V gene (reference sequence). This CDR3 spans 13 amino acids. The CDR3 DNA reads TGTGCCAGCAGCTTATTGGAAATGGGGGAGCTGTTTTTT. Residues: CASSLLEMGELFF.

This clonotype showed up many times. The CDR3 nucleotides read TGTGCCAGCAGTAATACCGTGGGACAGCTAACCGGGGAGCTGTTTTTT. Its translation: CASSNTVGQLTGELFF. The chain recombines TRBV2 with TRBJ2-2; 7 nucleotides match TRBD1. Germline CDR1 and CDR2: SNHLY and FYNNEI. The V and J ends lost 5 bases and 5 bases, in that order; junction bases with no gene match: 11. The CDR3 spans 16 residues.

This clonotype was observed a few times. V usage is TRBV5-4 and J usage is TRBJ2-7; 11 bases fit TRBD1. J lost 7 bases, V lost 4 bases, and 10 bases had no gene match. The V gene's germline CDR1 is SGHNT and CDR2 YYREEE (reference sequence). This CDR3 is built from 15 residues. CDR3 nucleotide sequence: TGTGCCAGCAGCCCAGGCTGGACAGGGGGCGCGGAGCAGTACTTC. This encodes CASSPGWTGGAEQYF.

V usage is TRBV24-1 and J usage is TRBJ1-2; D remains ambiguous. Trimming removed 2 bases from V and 6 bases from J, with 6 bases in between. Germline V gene lookup returns CDR1 KGHDR and CDR2 SFDVKD. The CDR3 has 12 residues. The CDR3 nucleotides are TGTGCCACCAGTGATTCTGCGAATGGCTACACCTTC. Amino acids: CATSDSANGYTF.

V gene TRBV7-2 combines with J gene TRBJ2-5; 13 bases are shared with TRBD2. With 5 bases clipped from V and 5 bases from J, the junction kept 8 bases outside the gene matches. Germline loops: CDR1 SGHTA, CDR2 FQGNSA. This CDR3 region has 16 residues. Here the CDR3 DNA reads TGTGCCAGCAGCCGGGGACTAGCGGGGAGTTTCGAGACCCAGTACTTC. As protein: CASSRGLAGSFETQYF.

The chain joins TRBV5-1 to TRBJ2-1, with no clear D. The CDR3 totals 11 residues. The germline gives CDR1 SGHRS, CDR2 YFSETQ. V gave up 3 bases and J gave up 7 bases, with 5 bases separating them. CDR3 nucleotide sequence: TGCGCCAGCAGCTCGCCAAATGAGCAGTTCTTC. Translated: CASSSPNEQFF.

This clonotype was observed a handful of times. This rearrangement joins TRBV7-6 to TRBJ2-7; 8 bases fit TRBD2. The CDR3 consists of 14 residues. Losses at the gene ends were 5 bases for V and 3 bases for J; bases not matched to a gene: 6. Per the germline V gene, CDR1 is SGHVS and CDR2 is FNYEAQ. Here the CDR3 reads CASSPPGLGYEQYF. The DNA for the CDR3 is TGTGCCAGCAGCCCCCCGGGACTAGGCTACGAGCAGTACTTC.

This clonotype was counted ten times or more. The J gene is TRBJ2-3, the V gene TRBV7-6; a possible D gene is TRBD1 (6 bases). Trimming shortened V by 6 bases and J by 2 bases, and 12 bases separated the two germline ends. Germline lookup yields CDR1 SGHVS and CDR2 FNYEAQ. This CDR3 spans 14 amino acids. CDR3 nucleotide sequence: TGTGCCAGCAGTTACAGGGTCACCACAGATACGCAGTATTTT. Its protein product is CASSYRVTTDTQYF.

This sequence joins TRBV19 and TRBJ2-1; a weak D match, TRBD1 (5 bases). This CDR3 has 15 amino acids. CDR1 and CDR2 (germline): LNHDA, SQIVND (reference sequence). The V and J ends lost 3 bases and 5 bases respectively, with 14 bases between them. The CDR3 loop is CASSISGWRNNEQFF. CDR3 nucleotides: TGTGCCAGTAGTATCTCAGGGTGGCGAAACAATGAGCAGTTCTTC.

This clonotype was recorded many times. This sequence joins TRBV19 and TRBJ2-1, with 15 bases fitting TRBD2. CDR1 and CDR2 (germline): LNHDA, SQIVND (reference sequence). Germline trimming cut 1 base from V and 5 bases from J; bases unmatched to any gene: 3. The CDR3 is made up of 17 amino acids. In DNA, the CDR3 is TGTGCCAGTAGTATAGCCGGGACTAGCGGGGGGAACAATGAGCAGTTCTTC. Its protein is CASSIAGTSGGNNEQFF.

Only one count was recorded for this clonotype. V gene TRBV7-9 combines with J gene TRBJ1-1; 11 nucleotides agree with TRBD1. Looked up from germline, CDR1 is SEHNR and CDR2 is FQNEAQ (reference sequence). Losses at the gene ends were 5 bases for V and 7 bases for J; bases not matched to a gene: 9. The CDR3 loop spans 15 amino acids. This CDR3 is CASSPRTGGAGEAFF. CDR3 DNA sequence: TGTGCCAGCAGCCCGCGGACAGGGGGCGCCGGTGAAGCTTTCTTT.

This clonotype has only a few counts. The rearrangement uses TRBV28 and TRBJ1-3; 7 bases match TRBD1. CDR1 is MDHEN, CDR2 SYDVKM, per germline. J was trimmed by 3 bases and V by 4 bases; bases with no gene match: 3. CDR3 length: 14 residues. DNA of the CDR3: TGTGCCAGCAGTTCCACAGGGGATGGAAACACCATATATTTT. Translated: CASSSTGDGNTIYF.

This clonotype was detected only a few times. The chain combines TRBV12-3 or TRBV12-4 with TRBJ1-3; no clear D gene. V lost 6 bases, J lost 4 bases, and 13 bases lay in between. The CDR3 is made up of 14 amino acids. CDR3 nucleotide sequence: TGTGCCAGCAGGGAGTCGGGAGGGGGAAACACCATATATTTT. Translation: CASRESGGGNTIYF.

This clonotype was detected many times. The chain recombines TRBV6-5 with TRBJ2-1; tentative D call: TRBD1 (8 bases). This CDR3 spans 15 amino acids. Germline assignment: CDR1 MNHEY and CDR2 SVGAGI. V was pared by 6 bases and J by 3 bases, with 15 bases between. The CDR3 protein is CASSQTGEGYNEQFF. CDR3 sequence (DNA): TGTGCCAGCAGCCAGACAGGGGAGGGCTACAATGAGCAGTTCTTC.